Below, 6 T cell receptor beta chains from the same sample are listed, as sequenced in a study of blood T cell repertoires in COVID-19. Repertoires were generated with immunoSEQ multiplex PCR, while TCRdb's copy carries only in-frame clones and drops some. The data contain roughly 320,000 clones, more than 90% of them seen just once; the ten biggest clones take up roughly 3.9%. The sequencing sample was made of PBMCs or T cells enriched from blood (not recorded which). These receptors were taken from a woman in her thirties who had been exposed to COVID-19.

This clone was detected only once. The J gene is TRBJ1-4, the V gene TRBV5-1; no clear D gene. The germline V and J ends were trimmed by 2 bases and 3 bases, with 14 bases remaining between them. Germline CDR1 is SGHRS and CDR2 is YFSETQ. The CDR3 is made up of 16 amino acids. The CDR3 nucleotides are TGCGCCAGCAGCTTTGTTGGGTCCGGGGCTAATGAAAAACTGTTTTTT. Its translation is CASSFVGSGANEKLFF.

The rearrangement links TRBV10-3 to TRBJ1-5, with a tentative D call TRBD1 (5 bases). Deletions cut 0 bases from V and 5 bases from J, with 11 bases between. Per the germline V gene, CDR1 is ENHRY and CDR2 is SYGVKD. CDR3 length equals 15 residues. The CDR3 DNA reads as TGTGCCATCAGTGAGTCGGAGGGGAGGGATCAGCCCCAGCATTTT. Translation gives CAISESEGRDQPQHF.

This clone was recorded a few times. Other nucleotide sequences in the sample specify the same CDR3. The chain employs TRBV5-1 and TRBJ1-2; D remains ambiguous. Trimming cost V 0 bases and J 2 bases, with 5 bases left between them. Germline V gene data show CDR1 as SGHRS and CDR2 as YFSETQ. The CDR3 has 13 residues. CDR3 region: CASSLAGNYGYTF. CDR3 nucleotide sequence: TGCGCCAGCAGCTTGGCGGGGAACTATGGCTACACCTTC.

The rearrangement links TRBV7-2 to TRBJ2-7, with no clear D. The CDR3 consists of 13 residues. V lost 7 bases, J lost 2 bases, and 12 bases lay in between. In germline, CDR1 is SGHTA, CDR2 FQGNSA. The CDR3 DNA reads TGTGCCAGCACCGCACCGGGTACCTACGAGCAGTACTTC. Amino acid sequence: CASTAPGTYEQYF.

The V and J genes are TRBV6-5 and TRBJ1-2, with TRBD1 as a possible D gene (6 bases). The ends were cut back, 2 bases at V and 8 bases at J, with 12 bases in the middle. Per the germline V gene, CDR1 is MNHEY and CDR2 is SVGAGI. This CDR3 region has 13 residues. CDR3 protein: CASSYEGERGYTF. In DNA form, the CDR3 reads TGTGCCAGCAGTTACGAGGGGGAAAGGGGCTACACCTTC.

V usage is TRBV4-2 and J usage is TRBJ1-4; 7 bases are a match to TRBD1. Trimming at V came to 4 bases and at J to 7 bases, leaving 12 bases not matched to a gene. Germline values: CDR1 LGHNA, CDR2 YNFKEQ. The CDR3 loop spans 16 amino acids. The DNA of the CDR3 is TGTGCCAGCAGCCGCTGGGAGACGGGACAGACTGAAAAACTGTTTTTT. Amino acid sequence: CASSRWETGQTEKLFF.